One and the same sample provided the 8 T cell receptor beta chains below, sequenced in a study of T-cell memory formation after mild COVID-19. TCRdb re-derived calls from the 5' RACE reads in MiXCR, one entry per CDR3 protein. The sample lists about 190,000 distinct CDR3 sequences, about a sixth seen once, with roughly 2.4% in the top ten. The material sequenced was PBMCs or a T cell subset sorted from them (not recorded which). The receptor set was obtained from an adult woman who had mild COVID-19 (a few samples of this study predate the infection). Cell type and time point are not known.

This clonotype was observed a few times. CDR3 loop: CASSLARGRVANTDTQYF. CDR3 bases: TGCGCCAGCAGCTTGGCCAGGGGGCGCGTTGCTAACACAGATACGCAGTATTTT. J is TRBJ2-3 and V is TRBV5-1; 8 nucleotides match TRBD1. Germline V lookup: CDR1 SGHRS, CDR2 YFSETQ. CDR3 length: 18 residues. With V trimmed by 0 bases and J by 2 bases, 11 bases remained unmatched.

CDR3 in amino acids: CASSVFLGQGYTEAFF. The CDR3 DNA is TGTGCCAGCAGCGTATTCCTCGGACAGGGCTACACTGAAGCTTTCTTT. V and J are TRBV7-9 and TRBJ1-1, with 8 bases that match TRBD1. This CDR3 contains 16 residues. V dropped 5 bases and J dropped 3; count of bases not matched to a gene: 11. From germline, CDR1 is SEHNR and CDR2 FQNEAQ (reference sequence).

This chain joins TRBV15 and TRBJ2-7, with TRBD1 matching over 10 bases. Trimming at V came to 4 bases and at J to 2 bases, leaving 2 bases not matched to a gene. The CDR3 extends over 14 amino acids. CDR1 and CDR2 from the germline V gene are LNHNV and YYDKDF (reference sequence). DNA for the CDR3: TGTGCCACCAGCACGGACAGGGGGGCCTACGAGCAGTACTTC. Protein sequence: CATSTDRGAYEQYF.

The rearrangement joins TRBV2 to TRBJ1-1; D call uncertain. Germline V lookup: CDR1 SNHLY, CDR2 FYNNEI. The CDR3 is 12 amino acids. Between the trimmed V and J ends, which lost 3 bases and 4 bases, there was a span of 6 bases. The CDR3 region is CASSDRTTEAFF. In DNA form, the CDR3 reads TGTGCCAGCAGTGACAGGACCACTGAAGCTTTCTTT.

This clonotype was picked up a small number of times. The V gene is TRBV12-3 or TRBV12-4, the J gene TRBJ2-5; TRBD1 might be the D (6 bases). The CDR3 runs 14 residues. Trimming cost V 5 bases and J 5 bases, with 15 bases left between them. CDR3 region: CASSPQGMVETQYF. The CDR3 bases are TGTGCCAGCAGTCCACAGGGTATGGTGGAGACCCAGTACTTC.

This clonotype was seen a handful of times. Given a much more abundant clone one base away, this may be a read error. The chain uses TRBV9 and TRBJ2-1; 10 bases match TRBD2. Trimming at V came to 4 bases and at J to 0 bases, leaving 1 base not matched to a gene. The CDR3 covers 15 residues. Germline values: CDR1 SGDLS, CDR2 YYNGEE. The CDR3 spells CASSIAGGSYNEQFF. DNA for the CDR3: TGTGCCAGCAGCATAGCGGGGGGCTCCTACAATGAGCAGTTCTTC.

The CDR3 region has the DNA TGTGCCAGCAGCCAGAATCCGAGGGGCACTGAAGCTTTCTTT. It specifies CASSQNPRGTEAFF. The genes are TRBV3-1 and TRBJ1-1; D possibly corresponds to TRBD1 (5 bases). The CDR3 sequence is 14 residues long. Looked up from germline, CDR1 is LGHDT and CDR2 is YNNKEL (reference sequence). V shed 3 bases and J shed 4 bases, with 12 bases lying between them.

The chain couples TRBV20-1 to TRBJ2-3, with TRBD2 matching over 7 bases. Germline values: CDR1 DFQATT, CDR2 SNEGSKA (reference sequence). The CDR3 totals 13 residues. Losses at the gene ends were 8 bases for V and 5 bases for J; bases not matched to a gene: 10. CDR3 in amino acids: CSPWGGDLDTQYF. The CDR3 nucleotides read TGCAGTCCCTGGGGGGGAGATCTAGATACGCAGTATTTT.